This T cell receptor beta chain comes out of a study of vaccination and CD4 T cells after COVID-19 (dated by TCRdb to about 2022). Broadly, across the study: Six males and four females were included in the convalescent cohort, with two Hispanic individuals, seven Caucasians, two Asians and one multiracial person represented. Two doses of either the Pfizer-BioNTech BNT162b2 vaccine (n=8) or the Moderna mRNA-1273 vaccine (n=2) were administered to participants. Post-COVID blood samples from convalescent patients were collected a median of about 100 days after diagnosis, with a range of 35 to 161 days. Post-vaccine blood samples were collected a median of around 10 weeks after the second vaccine dose, ranging from about 13 to 241 days. Overlapping spike peptide pools from SARS-CoV-2 and from the common cold coronaviruses HCoV-NL63, HCoV-OC43 and HCoV-229E were used as culture stimuli. In control cultures, a CEFX viral epitope pool was used as positive control, an HIV-1 Nef peptide pool was used as negative control, or no peptide was added. In around 9 COVID-19 convalescent patients and a few infection-naive healthy vaccine recipients, researchers compared the spike-specific CD4+ TCR repertoire from before mRNA vaccination with the repertoire from after. In an earlier paper using these donors, memory CD4+ T cell crossreactivity between SARS-CoV-2 and common cold coronavirus spike proteins was assessed at the TCR clonotype level.

The meaning of the sample's treatment or condition label: approximately nine-day PBMC culture with coronavirus spike peptide pools or control peptides (ViraFEST assay). CD4+ T cells from unexposed donors were collected before the COVID-19 pandemic (2011-2018). The ViraFEST assay, used in the study, expanded antigen-specific T cells with peptide pools and then identified the expanded clonotypes through TCR sequencing. Two million PBMCs per well were cultured in IMDM with approximately 5.5% human AB serum and 9 to 10 IU/ml IL-2, plus 10 ug/ml peptide pools. Half of the culture medium was replaced with fresh IL-2-containing medium on days 3 and 7. After approximately 11 days of culture, CD4+ T cells were isolated by negative selection with the EasySep CD4+ T cell isolation kit. As cell numbers permitted, CD4+ T cells from unexposed donors were tested for reactivity to SARS-CoV-2 S and N and to four common cold coronavirus spike pools. Ficoll-Paque Plus gradient centrifugation was used to isolate PBMCs from whole blood, and the isolated PBMCs were then either used fresh or cryopreserved at -140C. Culture conditions were generally each tested in triplicate wells. The leukapheresis product used for the unexposed donors was purchased from a commercial source.

About this clonotype: Its binding antigen is unknown. Per-base quality was not reported, and no clone a single base away is much larger than it.

The cysteine opens and the phenylalanine closes a CDR3 of 14 amino acids. Only the CDR3 portion is preserved as DNA: 42 bases, with reading frame beginning at the first base. The CDR1 and CDR2 encoded by the germline V gene (reference sequence) are LNHDA and SQIVND. For this chain, trimming is 3 bases at the V end and 5 bases at the J end, and the number of junction bases without a gene match is 2. To prepare the library, PCR was applied. TCR sequencing of DNA from cultured CD4+ T cells used the Oncomine TCR Beta short-read assay at the Johns Hopkins FTIC core. The QIAamp micro DNA kit was used to extract genomic DNA from the cultured CD4+ T cells. Oncomine TCR Beta libraries from cultured CD4+ T cells were pooled with unique dual indexes and sequenced on an Illumina iSeq 100. Regarding the original processing steps: Non-productive sequences were removed, and CDR3s that did not start with C, did not end with F or W, or were shorter than 7 amino acids were discarded. Antigen-specific clonotypes were identified with the MANAFEST web application by comparing peptide-stimulated wells with reference and other culture wells. To be called positive, a clone needed an FDR below 0.05, an odds ratio above 5, and a productive frequency above 0.1% in at least two of three replicate wells. Cross-reactive clonotypes were defined as significantly expanded in both SARS-CoV-2 spike wells and at least one common cold coronavirus spike condition. Similarity between CDR3 sequences was evaluated in R version 3.6.1 using Levenshtein distances (stringdist) and unrooted phylogenetic trees (ape). Clones were called with MiXCR by TCRdb after fastp trimmed the public reads at Q25, and only in-frame beta chains were retained. Each CDR3 protein appears once, grouped with its most common genes and DNA. TCRdb, rather than the study authors, made the V and J calls. The sample has fewer than 7,000 distinct CDR3 sequences on record, 33% of them singletons. The ten largest clones capture about 38% of the sample.

What the research found in general, with its limitations: Relatively few convalescent patients were included in the study, and early timepoints after natural infection were not analyzed. The median number of SARS-CoV-2-reactive clonotypes rose from about 23 after infection to roughly 38 after vaccination, but the change was not significant. Among convalescent patients, a median roughly 90% of the SARS-CoV-2-reactive clones seen after vaccination appeared only after vaccination, which suggests priming specific to the vaccine. In convalescent patients, nearly all vaccine-specific clones (304 of 307) were found to be mono-reactive for SARS-CoV-2 spike rather than cross-reactive with common cold coronaviruses.

This TCR was sampled from a human donor in good health. The source material was CD4+ T cells from blood, cultured in vitro. Here the chain combines TRBV19 and TRBJ2-4; 9 bases in between match TRBD2. The DNA sequence follows: TGTGCCAGTAGTATGGCTAGCGGGGAAAACATTCAGTACTTC. Translated, this is CASSMASGENIQYF.